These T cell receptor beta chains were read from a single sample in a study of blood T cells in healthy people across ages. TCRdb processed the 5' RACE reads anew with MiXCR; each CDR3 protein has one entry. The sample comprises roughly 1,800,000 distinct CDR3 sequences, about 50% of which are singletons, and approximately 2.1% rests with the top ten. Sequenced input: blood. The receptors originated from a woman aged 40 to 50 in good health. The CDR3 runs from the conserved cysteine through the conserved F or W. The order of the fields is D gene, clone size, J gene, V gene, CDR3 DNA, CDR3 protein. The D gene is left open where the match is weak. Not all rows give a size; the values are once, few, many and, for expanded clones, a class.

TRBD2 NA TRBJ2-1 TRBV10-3 TGTGCCATCAGTGGAACTAGCGGGGGAAACAATGAGCAGTTCTTC CAISGTSGGNNEQFF
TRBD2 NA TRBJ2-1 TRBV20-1 TGCAGTGCTGGCGGGACTAGCTCGAATGAGCAGTTCTTC CSAGGTSSNEQFF
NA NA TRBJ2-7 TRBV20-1 TGCAGTGCGCGTCGGGACAAACCCGAGCAGTACTTC CSARRDKPEQYF
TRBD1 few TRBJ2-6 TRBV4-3 TGCGCCAGCAGCCAAGCCCAAAGGACAGGGTCTGGGGCCAACGTCCTGACTTTC CASSQAQRTGSGANVLTF
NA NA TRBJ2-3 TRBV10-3 TGTGCCATCAGTGACCTGGCGGGCACAGATACGCAGTATTTT CAISDLAGTDTQYF
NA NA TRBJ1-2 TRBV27 TGTGCCAGCAGTTTATCAAGGGGGGCAGCCCCTACGGGAGGCTACACCTTC CASSLSRGAAPTGGYTF
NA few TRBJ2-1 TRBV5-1 TGCGCCAGCAGATTTTCGTGGGGGAGCTCCTACAATGAGCAGTTCTTC CASRFSWGSSYNEQFF
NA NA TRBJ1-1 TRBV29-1 TGCAGCGTTGTTTCACTTGGCCCGAACACTGAAGCTTTCTTT CSVVSLGPNTEAFF
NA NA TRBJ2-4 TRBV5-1 TGCGCCAGCAGCACCTCCGGGCCCACGGAAAACATTCAGTACTTC CASSTSGPTENIQYF
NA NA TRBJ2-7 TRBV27 TGTGCCAGCAGTCCCCTACAGGTAACCTACGAGCAGTACTTC CASSPLQVTYEQYF
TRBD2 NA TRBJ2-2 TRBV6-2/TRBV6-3 TGTGCCAGCAGGATGGGGGGGTCCACCGGGGAGCTGTTTTTT CASRMGGSTGELFF
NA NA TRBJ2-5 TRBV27 TGTGCCAGCAGTGTGTGGGGGCCCCAAGAGACCCAGTACTTC CASSVWGPQETQYF
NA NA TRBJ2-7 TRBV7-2 TGTGCCAGCAGCGCACGCAGGGATTCCCACGAGCAGTACTTC CASSARRDSHEQYF
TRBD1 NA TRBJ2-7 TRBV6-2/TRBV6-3 TGTGCCAGCAGAACAACCGGGACAGGGGGCTACGAGCAGTACTTC CASRTTGTGGYEQYF
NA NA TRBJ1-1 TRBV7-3 TGTGCCAGCAGCTTTCGGGGGTCGGGCACTGAAGCTTTCTTT CASSFRGSGTEAFF
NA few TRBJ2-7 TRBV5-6 TGTGCCAGCAGCTTGGGAACTCCGGGGGAGCAGTACTTC CASSLGTPGEQYF
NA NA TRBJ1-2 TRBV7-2 TGTGCCAGCAGCTTAGAAGGCAGAAACTGCGGCTACACCTTC CASSLEGRNCGYTF
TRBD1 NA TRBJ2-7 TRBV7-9 TGTGCCAGCAGCGGACAGGGGACGAACGAGCAGTACTTC CASSGQGTNEQYF
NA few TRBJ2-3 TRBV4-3 TGCGCCAGCAGCCAAGACGGTAGCTGGCAGTATTTT CASSQDGSWQYF
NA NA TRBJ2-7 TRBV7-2 TGTACCAGCAGCTTAGGACAAATCTACGAGCAGTACTTC CTSSLGQIYEQYF
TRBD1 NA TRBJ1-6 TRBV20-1 TGCAGTGCTAGCGGTCGGACAGGCGGTAGCAATTCACCCCTCCACTTT CSASGRTGGSNSPLHF
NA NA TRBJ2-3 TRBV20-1 TGCAGTGCCCCCCTGAGGGGGGGGGTCGATACGCAGTATTTT CSAPLRGGVDTQYF
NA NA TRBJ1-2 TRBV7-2 TGTGCCCTACGGACCGAGGGCTACACCTTC CALRTEGYTF
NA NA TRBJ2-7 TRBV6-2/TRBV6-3 TGTGCCAGCAGTTATCGGGTAGGGGGCTACGAGCAGTACTTC CASSYRVGGYEQYF
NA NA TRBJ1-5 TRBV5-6 TGTGCCAGCAGCCTGTGGGAGCAGCCCCAGCATTTT CASSLWEQPQHF
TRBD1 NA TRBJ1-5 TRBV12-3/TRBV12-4 TGTGCCAGCAGTAGGACAGGGTTTCAGCCCCAGCATTTT CASSRTGFQPQHF
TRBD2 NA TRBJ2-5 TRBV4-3 TGCGCCAGCAGCCAACACCTAGGGAGCGGGGGACTCCAAGAGACCCAGTACTTC CASSQHLGSGGLQETQYF
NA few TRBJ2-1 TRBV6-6 TGTGCCAGCAGTCACAGGGATGAGCAGTTCTTC CASSHRDEQFF
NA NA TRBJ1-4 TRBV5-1 TGCGCCAGCAGCTTGGCTCGCGGGGTATCGGATGAAAAACTGTTTTTT CASSLARGVSDEKLFF
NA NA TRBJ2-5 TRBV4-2 TGTGCCAGCAGCCAATTGGTTGCGGACCAAGAGACCCAGTACTTC CASSQLVADQETQYF
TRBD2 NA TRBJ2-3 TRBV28 TGTGCCAGCAGTGGGACTAGCGGGGGGGAATGGGGAAGAGATACGCAGTATTTT CASSGTSGGEWGRDTQYF
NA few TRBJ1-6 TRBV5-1 TGCGCCAGCAGAATAACAGGGAATCCTTCACCCCTCCACTTT CASRITGNPSPLHF
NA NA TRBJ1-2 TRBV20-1 TGCAGTGCTACAGGGGAAGGTCGCTACACCTTC CSATGEGRYTF
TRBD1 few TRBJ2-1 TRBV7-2 TGTGCCAGCAGCCCCGTAGGACAGGGCTACAATGAGCAGTTCTTC CASSPVGQGYNEQFF
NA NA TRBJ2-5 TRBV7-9 TGTGCCAGCAGCCCACACGACGTCCGAGCGTACTTC CASSPHDVRAYF
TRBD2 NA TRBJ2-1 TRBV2 TGTGCCAGTGGGACTAGCGGGGGCCTAAACAATGAGCAGTTCTTC CASGTSGGLNNEQFF
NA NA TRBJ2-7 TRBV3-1 TGTGCCAGCAGAAAAAACCATGGACGGAACTACGAGCAGTACTTC CASRKNHGRNYEQYF
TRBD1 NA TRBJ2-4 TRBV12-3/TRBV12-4 TGTGCCAGCAGCGAGACAGGGGTGGGGAACATTCAGTACTTC CASSETGVGNIQYF
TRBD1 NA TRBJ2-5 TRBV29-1 TGCAGCGTCAGGGGGCGCGTTGAGACCCAGTACTTC CSVRGRVETQYF
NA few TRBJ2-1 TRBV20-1 TGCAGTGCCCCGGCACATAATGAGCAGTTCTTC CSAPAHNEQFF
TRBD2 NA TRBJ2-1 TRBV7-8 TGTGCCAGCAGCTTCGCTAGCGGGATCGGCAATGAGCAGTTCTTC CASSFASGIGNEQFF
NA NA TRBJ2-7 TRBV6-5 TGTGCCATCCCCAGGGGATACGAGCAGTACTTC CAIPRGYEQYF
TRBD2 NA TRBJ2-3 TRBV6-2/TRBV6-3 TGTGCCAGCAGTTACCTACTAGCGCGGGGCACAGATACGCAGTATTTT CASSYLLARGTDTQYF
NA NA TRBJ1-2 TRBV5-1 TGCGCCAGCAGCCCCGTCGAGTCCGGCTATGGCTACACCTTC CASSPVESGYGYTF
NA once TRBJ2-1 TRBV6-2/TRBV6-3 TGTGTCAGCAGTTACTACCGAGGCGATGAGCAGTTCTTC CVSSYYRGDEQFF
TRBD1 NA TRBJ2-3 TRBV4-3 TGCGCCAGCAGCCAACACCAGTGGACAGGGAGCACAGATACGCAGTATTTT CASSQHQWTGSTDTQYF
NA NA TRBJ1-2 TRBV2 TGTGCCAGCAGTGAAGCTCGGACAGTTGGGGGTGGCTACACCTTC CASSEARTVGGGYTF
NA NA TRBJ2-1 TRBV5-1 TGCGCCAGGATACAGGGACCCTACAATGAGCAGTTCTTC CARIQGPYNEQFF